The next 28 T cell receptor beta chains were all read from a single sample in a study of human T cells and chemical hapten exposure. The time point denotes: patch test 3, about 24 weeks after DPC sensitization. Noted treatment: therapeutic diphenylcyclopropenone sensitization with weekly scalp DPC. TCRdb re-analysed the RACE reads in MiXCR, keeping a single row per CDR3 protein. The sample lists over 65,000 distinct CDR3 sequences, 11% occurring once. The sequences come from whole blood, collected in connection with sensitization to the hapten diphenylcyclopropenone (DPC). Receptors were obtained from a woman between 50 and 59 years old with alopecia areata. Some clones in this sample may be carry-over from other donors' samples.

There are a few counts of this clonotype. The V and J genes are TRBV7-6 and TRBJ1-2; D possibly corresponds to TRBD1 (5 bases). The CDR3 extends over 12 amino acids. The ends were cut back, 6 bases at V and 7 bases at J, with 12 bases in the middle. CDR1 and CDR2 (germline): SGHVS, FNYEAQ. The CDR3 here is CASSPDQGGYTF. CDR3 coding DNA: TGTGCCAGCAGTCCTGATCAGGGTGGCTACACCTTC.

The chain recombines TRBV5-1 with TRBJ2-1; TRBD1 might be the D (6 bases). The CDR3 has 15 amino acids. Trimming shortened V by 5 bases and J by 0 bases, and 12 bases separated the two germline ends. CDR1 and CDR2 (germline): SGHRS, YFSETQ. In nucleotides, the CDR3 is TGCGCCAGCAGTCCGACAGGATCCTCCTACAATGAGCAGTTCTTC. It specifies CASSPTGSSYNEQFF. The full variable domain, its missing parts supplied by reference TRBV5-1 and TRBJ2-1, is KAGVTQTPRYLIKTRGQQVTLSCSPISGHRSVSWYQQTPGQGLQFLFEYFSETQRNKGNFPGRFSGRQFSNSRSEMNVSTLELGDSALYLCASSPTGSSYNEQFFGPGTRLTVL.

This clonotype was seen at least ten times. J is TRBJ2-7 and V is TRBV7-6; 10 bases agree with TRBD2. This CDR3 has 18 amino acids. CDR1 and CDR2 (germline): SGHVS, FNYEAQ. V was pared by 3 bases and J by 0 bases, with 11 bases of the junction left unmatched. The CDR3 reads CASSFSPSGGPNSYEQYF. CDR3 nucleotides: TGTGCCAGCAGCTTTAGTCCTAGCGGGGGCCCTAACTCCTACGAGCAGTACTTC.

This clonotype occurred many times. This chain joins TRBV12-3 or TRBV12-4 and TRBJ2-3; the match to TRBD2 covers 13 bases. V lost 6 bases, J lost 5 bases, and 8 bases stayed unmatched. The CDR3 is made up of 16 amino acids. CDR3 coding DNA: TGTGCCAGCAGCTTCCGGACTAGCGGGAGAGGAGATACGCAGTATTTT. It codes for CASSFRTSGRGDTQYF.

This clonotype was detected only a few times. V is TRBV12-3 or TRBV12-4 and J is TRBJ2-2; D gene ambiguous. Trimming removed 5 bases from V and 3 bases from J, with 13 bases in between. The CDR3 covers 15 residues. CDR3 region: CASSRTSPDTGELFF. CDR3 sequence (DNA): TGTGCCAGCAGTCGTACGAGCCCGGACACCGGGGAGCTGTTTTTT.

This clonotype was recorded a few times. The genes are TRBV7-2 and TRBJ2-5, with a weak D call TRBD2 (6 bases). V was clipped by 2 bases and J by 3 bases, with 7 bases between them. The CDR3 runs 13 residues. The germline V gene encodes CDR1 SGHTA and CDR2 FQGNSA. The CDR3 DNA sequence: TGTGCCAGCAGCTTACGGGGGAAAGAGACCCAGTACTTC. Translated: CASSLRGKETQYF.

The chain employs TRBV27 and TRBJ1-5; TRBD1 might be the D (5 bases). The germline gives CDR1 MNHEY, CDR2 SMNVEV (reference sequence). This CDR3 is built from 14 residues. V shed 7 bases and J shed 5 bases, with 15 bases lying between them. CDR3 nucleotide sequence: TGTGCCAGCACTACGGGGGACGGAGATCAGCCCCAGCATTTT. It encodes CASTTGDGDQPQHF.

This clonotype was counted only a few times. The chain joins TRBV4-3 to TRBJ1-5; 7 nucleotides align to TRBD1. The germline V gene has CDR1 LGHNA and CDR2 YSLEER. V trimming: 4 bases; J trimming: 5 bases; junction bases outside the gene matches: 8. The CDR3 loop spans 15 amino acids. CDR3 nucleotides: TGCGCCAGCAGCCGAGAGGACAGGCCGGATCAGCCCCAGCATTTT. It translates to CASSREDRPDQPQHF.

This rearrangement joins TRBV6-4 to TRBJ2-7; no firm D call. The CDR3 contains 13 residues. Trimming removed 10 bases from V and 3 bases from J, with 16 bases in between. Germline V gene sequence: CDR1 MRHNA, CDR2 SNTAGT. CDR3 protein: CATTGQGDYEQYF. The CDR3 nucleotides read TGTGCCACCACGGGCCAAGGCGACTACGAGCAGTACTTC.

The chain joins TRBV10-3 to TRBJ2-1; D not resolved. From germline, CDR1 is ENHRY and CDR2 SYGVKD. The CDR3 runs to 12 residues. The V end lost 0 bases, the J end lost 9 bases, and 6 bases lay between the germline ends. CDR3 nucleotides: TGTGCCATCAGTGAGTCGAGGAGTGAGCAGTTCTTC. It specifies CAISESRSEQFF.

This clonotype occurred many times. The V and J genes are TRBV28 and TRBJ1-2; TRBD1 might be the D (6 bases). The V gene lost 4 bases and the J gene lost 1 base, with 16 bases spanning the gap. The CDR3 length is 16 residues. Germline loops: CDR1 MDHEN, CDR2 SYDVKM. The CDR3 region has the DNA TGTGCCAGCAGTTGGGGCGGAGGGGGAATTAACTATGGCTACACCTTC. This translates into CASSWGGGGINYGYTF.

The sample holds many counts of this clonotype. V usage is TRBV7-9 and J usage is TRBJ1-5; possible D gene TRBD1, 5 bases. Per the germline V gene, CDR1 is SEHNR and CDR2 is FQNEAQ (reference sequence). The CDR3 is 16 residues long. Trimming cost V 4 bases and J 2 bases, with 15 bases left between them. CDR3 sequence: CASSSGIGAGNQPQHF. As DNA, the CDR3 is TGTGCCAGCAGCTCCGGGATAGGGGCTGGCAATCAGCCCCAGCATTTT.

This sequence joins TRBV4-2 and TRBJ2-5; D unclear. This CDR3 has 14 amino acids. Germline V CDR1 and CDR2: LGHNA, YNFKEQ. Between the trimmed V and J ends, which lost 0 bases and 2 bases, there was a span of 7 bases. CDR3 sequence reads: CASSQDVHQETQYF. In nucleotides, the CDR3 is TGTGCCAGCAGCCAAGATGTCCATCAAGAGACCCAGTACTTC.

Points on this clonotype: One junction end disagrees with the germline gene, perhaps due to a read error. The chain carries TRBV20-1 and TRBJ2-4, with 7 nucleotides matching TRBD1. The CDR3 has 16 amino acids. Germline lookup yields CDR1 DFQATT and CDR2 SNEGSKA (reference sequence). The CDR3 sequence: CSARSPRGTARNIQYF. In DNA, the CDR3 is TGCAGTGCTAGATCTCCAAGGGGGACAGCCAGAAACATTCAGTACTTC.

This clonotype was seen ten or more times. CDR3 region: CASSDLPNGTDTQYF. The CDR3 bases are TGTGCCAGCAGTGACCTGCCTAATGGCACAGATACGCAGTATTTT. The chain employs TRBV6-2 or TRBV6-3 and TRBJ2-3, with D uncertain. CDR3 length: 15 residues. Germline V CDR1 and CDR2: MNHEY, SVGEGT. V lost 5 bases and J lost 1, with 13 bases in between.

This clonotype came up many times. The chain employs TRBV11-1 and TRBJ2-7; TRBD2 matches 10 bases. The V segment lost 4 bases and the J segment 5 bases; nucleotides outside the gene matches: 20. The CDR3 is made up of 19 amino acids. Germline loops: CDR1 SGHAT, CDR2 FQDESV (reference sequence). CDR3 DNA sequence: TGTGCCAGCAGCTCTCCGGACAGCTTAGCGGGAGGTAGTATGGACGAGCAGTACTTC. It encodes CASSSPDSLAGGSMDEQYF. The variable domain in full, with the rest retrieved from reference TRBV11-1 and TRBJ2-7, is EAEVAQSPRYKITEKSQAVAFWCDPISGHATLYWYRQILGQGPELLVQFQDESVVDDSQLPKDRFSAERLKGVDSTLKIQPAELGDSAMYLCASSSPDSLAGGSMDEQYFGPGTRLTVT.

The gene calls are TRBV6-5 and TRBJ1-4, with a possible D match to TRBD1 (5 bases). The CDR3 is made up of 15 amino acids. The germline V and J ends were trimmed by 2 bases and 8 bases, with 15 bases remaining between them. CDR1 and CDR2 from the germline V gene are MNHEY and SVGAGI. This chain's CDR3 is CASSYDSRLGEKLFF. The CDR3, as DNA: TGTGCCAGCAGTTACGACAGTCGGCTCGGCGAAAAACTGTTTTTT.

As for this clonotype: A much larger clone sits a single nucleotide away, making a read error possible. The J gene is TRBJ1-2, the V gene TRBV6-2 or TRBV6-3; D is perhaps TRBD1 (6 bases). Trimming took off 11 bases at V and 4 bases at J, with 17 bases between the two ends. This CDR3 region has 13 residues. Germline values: CDR1 MNHEY, CDR2 SVGEGT. The CDR3 DNA reads TGTGCCGGCACCTTCCTGGACAGCTATGGCTACACCTTC. Its translation is CAGTFLDSYGYTF.

This clonotype was seen many times. The V and J genes are TRBV4-1 and TRBJ1-1; the D gene is possibly TRBD1 (6 bases). The germline V and J ends were trimmed by 3 bases and 4 bases, with 18 bases remaining between them. This CDR3 has 16 amino acids. Germline V gene data show CDR1 as MGHRA and CDR2 as YSYEKL. In DNA, the CDR3 is TGCGCCAGCAGCCATGCACCAGGGGCTGTGGGCACTGAAGCTTTCTTT. Its translation: CASSHAPGAVGTEAFF.

This clonotype came up many times. The chain uses TRBV10-1 and TRBJ2-7; TRBD1 aligns across 9 bases. This CDR3 has 15 amino acids. V was pared by 0 bases and J by 4 bases, with 4 bases of the junction left unmatched. Germline CDR1 reads WNHNN; CDR2 reads SYGVQD (reference sequence). CDR3 region: CASSESGQGEYEQYF. The CDR3 DNA reads TGCGCCAGCAGTGAGTCGGGACAGGGAGAGTACGAGCAGTACTTC.

V is TRBV5-1 and J is TRBJ1-2; D unresolved. This CDR3 contains 12 residues. V lost 4 bases, J lost 8 bases, and 12 bases lay in between. Germline V gives CDR1 SGHRS, CDR2 YFSETQ. The DNA for the CDR3 is TGCGCCAGCAGCCCTGGCGGGCCCGGCTACACCTTC. It yields the protein CASSPGGPGYTF.

This clonotype showed up just a few times. V is TRBV18 and J is TRBJ2-2, with D possibly being TRBD1 (5 bases). Germline lookup yields CDR1 KGHSH and CDR2 LQKENI. Trimming took 5 bases from V and 4 from J, leaving 14 bases between them. The CDR3 spans 15 residues. CDR3 DNA sequence: TGTGCCAGCTCAGGGGCAGGACCCCCCACCGGGGAGCTGTTTTTT. It yields the protein CASSGAGPPTGELFF.

The chain couples TRBV20-1 to TRBJ1-1; D may be TRBD1 (5 bases). CDR1 DFQATT and CDR2 SNEGSKA come from the germline V gene (reference sequence). Trimming shortened V by 0 bases and J by 5 bases, and 13 bases separated the two germline ends. The CDR3 runs 14 residues. CDR3 DNA: TGCAGTGCTAGAGACCAGGCCGGGGCAACTGAAGCTTTCTTT. Translated, it gives CSARDQAGATEAFF.

The table lists this clonotype with many counts. The chain recombines TRBV7-6 with TRBJ2-7; D gene uncertain. Germline V lookup: CDR1 SGHVS, CDR2 FNYEAQ. The CDR3 loop spans 14 amino acids. Between the trimmed V and J ends, which lost 1 base and 5 bases, there was a span of 12 bases. The CDR3: CASSLEVGSNEQYF. For the CDR3, the DNA is TGTGCCAGCAGCTTAGAAGTAGGCAGCAACGAGCAGTACTTC.

In its sample, this clonotype was seen many times. This chain links TRBV7-9 with TRBJ2-6, with 8 bases that match TRBD1. The CDR3 sequence is 16 residues long. The V gene end was trimmed by 3 bases and the J gene end by 4 bases; junction bases not matched to a gene: 5. The germline V gene encodes CDR1 SEHNR and CDR2 FQNEAQ (reference sequence). The CDR3 spells CASSLTGDPGANVLTF. The CDR3, as DNA: TGTGCCAGCAGCTTGACAGGGGATCCCGGGGCCAACGTCCTGACTTTC.

This clonotype was counted a few times. This rearrangement joins TRBV3-1 to TRBJ1-2; D is unresolved. CDR3 length equals 15 residues. V shed 1 base and J shed 0 bases, with 9 bases lying between them. From germline, CDR1 is LGHDT and CDR2 YNNKEL (reference sequence). CDR3 coding DNA: TGTGCCAGCAGCCAAGGAGGCCGAACTAACTATGGCTACACCTTC. This sequence encodes CASSQGGRTNYGYTF.

This clonotype was seen many times. This chain joins TRBV2 and TRBJ1-1; D unclear. CDR1 is SNHLY, CDR2 FYNNEI, per germline. V was clipped by 3 bases and J by 2 bases, with 4 bases between them. The CDR3 length is 12 residues. CDR3 amino acids: CASSEGNTEAFF. The CDR3 nucleotides are TGTGCCAGCAGTGAGGGTAACACTGAAGCTTTCTTT.

In its sample, this clonotype was seen many times. This rearrangement joins TRBV7-2 to TRBJ1-1, with D possibly being TRBD1 (6 bases). CDR3 length: 16 residues. V was shortened by 5 bases and J by 0 bases, with 16 bases between the two germline ends. In germline, CDR1 is SGHTA, CDR2 FQGNSA. The CDR3 nucleotides read TGTGCCAGCAGCCTGATGAGGCAGGGGATGAACACTGAAGCTTTCTTT. Translation: CASSLMRQGMNTEAFF.